The present T cell receptor (beta chain) was sequenced within a study of long-term antiretroviral therapy in people with HIV. V gave up 5 bases and J gave up 3 bases, with 17 bases separating them. Germline V CDR1 and CDR2: KGHSH, LQKENI. The CDR3 sequence is 15 residues long. Per donor, a minimum of one pre-ART and a minimum of two post-ART PBMC samples were available. Notes on the study in general: Pre-ART clonal expansion yielded clones that dominated the repertoire at all time points.

As regards this clone: The antigen remains unidentified.

This was the immunoSEQ v3.0 assay at survey level. This table comes from immunoSEQ multiplex PCR, and its TCRdb copy is limited to in-frame clones, with some not included. This sample has roughly 28,000 clones, with about 80% found just once. This receptor was taken from a man aged 40-49 years with HIV. The rearrangement joins TRBV18 to TRBJ2-7; D may be TRBD2 (7 bases). This sample comprised unsorted PBMCs, obtained 0.3 years after starting antiretroviral therapy. The CDR3 region is CASSLGGAALYEQYF. CDR3 DNA: TGTGCCAGCTCATTGGGGGGGGCCGCCCTCTACGAGCAGTACTTC. The full variable domain, rest sourced from reference TRBV18 and TRBJ2-7, is NAGVMQNPRHLVRRRGQEARLRCSPMKGHSHVYWYRQLPEEGLKFMVYLQKENIIDESGMPKERFSAEFPKEGPSILRIQQVVRGDSAAYFCASSLGGAALYEQYFGPGTRLTVT.